This T cell receptor (beta chain) stems from a study of CD8+ T cells in alopecia areata (dated by TCRdb to 2016 to 2019). Background for the entire study: The treated patients, all with moderate-to-severe alopecia areata, were enrolled in an open-label pilot trial of oral tofacitinib given at 5 to 10 mg twice daily. Patients on tofacitinib were biopsied at baseline and after 4 and 24 weeks of treatment, and several of the patients also had a later scalp biopsy. Human TCRbeta sequencing covered scalp tissue and sorted CD4+ and CD8+ peripheral blood T cells from patchy and totalis/universalis alopecia areata patients and healthy controls. RNA was obtained with the PAXgene miRNA kit for fixed scalp, the miRNeasy kit for PBMCs, and the RNeasy kit for mouse skin. High-throughput TCRbeta sequencing was used to examine T cell clonal expansion in alopecia areata in both the C3H/HeJ mouse model and human patients. TCRbeta CDR3 regions were amplified by immunoSEQ multiplex PCR with 35 Vbeta forward and 13 Jbeta reverse primers. Patients stayed on tofacitinib for 6 to 18 months and then had 6 months of follow-up off drug so that delayed response and recurrence could be assessed. Clonality in the scalp was compared among normal scalp (n=4), patchy alopecia areata scalp (n=8), and alopecia totalis/universalis scalp (n=8).

Per the germline V gene, SGHAT is the CDR1 and FQNNGV is the CDR2. At the junction V is shortened by 7 bases and J by 0 bases, with 15 bases in between. The CDR3 sequence holds 15 residues, the cysteine and phenylalanine included. CDR3 DNA is the only sequence kept; it has 45 bases, read in frame from the first base. Interpreted using the paper, the time point label stands for: baseline before oral tofacitinib. Peripheral blood and lesional scalp punch biopsies were obtained from patients with alopecia areata. PBMCs were isolated by density centrifugation and stained for CD3, CD4 and CD8, after which CD4+ and CD8+ T cells were sorted on a FACSAria. This clone was counted a single time. It lacks a known antigen. No much larger clone is present one base from it, and per-base qualities are unavailable. What the study reported, not specific to this receptor: Unlike mouse skin, which is dominated by gammadelta T cells, normal human skin has resident alphabeta T cells that are also sequenced, and this complicates analysis of the scalp TCR repertoire. TCR sequences shared between patients were less clear than in mice, possibly partly because of HLA diversity in the patient population. Compared with normal scalp, lesional scalp, particularly in alopecia totalis/universalis, had higher clonality and more expanded CD8+ clones, which suggests antigenic drive.

The method was the immunoSEQ multiplex PCR assay. For TCR sequencing, RNA was extracted from every sample and reverse transcribed into cDNA to serve as template. SuperScript III was used for first-strand cDNA synthesis, primed with a 2:1 mix of oligo-dT and random hexamers. A synthetic immune receptor repertoire was used to assess amplification bias, and residual bias was removed computationally. Per the original workflow: Raw reads were preprocessed for error removal, and CDR3 was defined according to IMGT conventions as running from the conserved cysteine to phenylalanine. To get clonality, Shannon entropy was normalized by log2 of the number of productive unique TCRs and the result was subtracted from 1. Scalp TCRbeta sequences were cross-referenced with sorted blood CD4 and CD8 repertoires so that the CD4 or CD8 identity of scalp clones could be inferred. Imported from immuneACCESS, the table was reduced by TCRdb to in-frame sequences with V and J called. These copies leave out some clones; in studies compared against another copy, an unresolved V gene accounts for under half, and the cause of the remainder is not known. The V and J calls and clone size are taken from that table; D and trimming were inferred from the DNA. The table for this sample lists 170,000 or so clones; around 63% of them were counted only once. 1.5% to 2% of the sample comes from the top ten.

The sequence was collected from a human donor with alopecia areata. This material consisted of CD4+ T cells sorted from blood, taken at week 0. This sequence uses TRBV11-2 and TRBJ1-2; tentative D gene TRBD1, with 6 bases matching. Read as DNA, the sequence is TGTGCCAGCATCAAGAACCCAGGGGCTAACTATGGCTACACCTTC. Its protein product is CASIKNPGANYGYTF.